This T cell receptor (beta chain) stems from a study of T cells in tumors after PD-1 blockade. About the study: Each patient got pembrolizumab 200 mg every 3 weeks or cemiplimab 350 mg every 2 weeks. Daily vismodegib 150 mg continued in a subset of anti-PD-1-treated patients.

Profiled with immunoSEQ multiplex PCR; TCRdb holds only in-frame clones, not every one. The sample lists around 35,000 clones, 73% occurring once. Germline V lookup: CDR1 MNHEY, CDR2 SVGEGT. V was clipped by 1 base and J by 1 base, with 5 bases between them. The CDR3 spans 15 residues. The sample in question was PBMCs, obtained after anti-PD-1 treatment. The chain uses TRBV6-2 or TRBV6-3 and TRBJ2-6; the D is unclear. The sequence derives from a human donor with basal cell carcinoma. CDR3 sequence reads: CASSYYGSGANVLTF. The CDR3 region has the DNA TGTGCCAGCAGTTACTATGGGTCTGGGGCCAACGTCCTGACTTTC.